These 24 T cell receptor beta chains were sequenced from one sample in a study of CXCR3-negative and CXCR3-positive naive CD8 T cells. Study-wide results and caveats: More hydrophobic TRB CDR3s were found in CXCR3-positive naive cells than in CXCR3-negative naive cells.

Antigens for these TCRs are unknown. UMI-labeled 5' RACE yielded the TRB cDNA libraries. TCRdb re-called the 5' RACE reads and gives one entry per CDR3 protein, without DNA. The specimen's table records tens of thousands of distinct CDR3 sequences. The sample comprised naive CXCR3+ CD8+ T cells from blood. Stated subset: CD45RO-CCR7+CD27+CD95- naive CD8+ T cells expressing CXCR3 (TNR3+). The receptors shown here come from a human donor in good health. Some clones in this sample may be carry-over from other donors' samples.

This chain links TRBV7-3 with TRBJ2-2; the TRBD1 assignment by TCRdb is unverifiable without DNA. The CDR3 runs 16 residues. The germline gives CDR1 SGHTA, CDR2 FQGTGA. CDR3 residues: CASSQSGQGRIGELFF. The variable domain in full, completed from reference TRBV7-3 and TRBJ2-2, reads GAGVSQTPSNKVTEKGKYVELRCDPISGHTALYWYRQSLGQGPEFLIYFQGTGAADDSGLPNDRFFAVRPEGSVSTLKIQRTERGDSAVYLCASSQSGQGRIGELFFGEGSRLTVL.

The V gene is TRBV9, the J gene TRBJ2-7. The germline V gene has CDR1 SGDLS and CDR2 YYNGEE. CDR3 length: 14 residues. CDR3 in amino acids: CASSLIAGPSEQYF.

The genes are TRBV6-5 and TRBJ2-5; TCRdb calls TRBD1, which cannot be checked without DNA. The CDR3 runs to 17 residues. The germline V gene encodes CDR1 MNHEY and CDR2 SVGAGI. CDR3 protein: CASTPRVVGLLSETQYF.

V and J are TRBV11-3 and TRBJ2-1. This CDR3 comprises 12 residues. Germline CDR1 is SGHNT and CDR2 is YENEEA. CDR3 protein: CASSLRDSEQFF.

V gene TRBV9 combines with J gene TRBJ2-1. This CDR3 region has 12 residues. CDR1 SGDLS and CDR2 YYNGEE come from the germline V gene. The CDR3 loop is CASSSIYNEQFF.

The chain employs TRBV2 and TRBJ2-1; TCRdb's D call, TRBD1, is unchecked because there is no DNA. The germline CDR1 and CDR2 sequences are SNHLY and FYNNEI. CDR3 length: 15 residues. The CDR3 spells CASSRWTGQNNEQFF.

The genes are TRBV28 and TRBJ2-1. The germline CDR1 and CDR2 sequences are MDHEN and SYDVKM. CDR3 length equals 12 residues. The CDR3 loop reads CASSLTDYEQFF.

The genes are TRBV28 and TRBJ1-3. There are 14 residues in the CDR3. Germline V gene sequence: CDR1 MDHEN, CDR2 SYDVKM. CDR3 sequence: CASSSRTAANTIYF.

The chain recombines TRBV9 with TRBJ2-3; there is no DNA to check the TCRdb D call of TRBD1. Germline V lookup: CDR1 SGDLS, CDR2 YYNGEE. The CDR3 length is 15 residues. The CDR3 protein is CASSPDRVGTDTQYF.

The rearrangement links TRBV28 to TRBJ2-1; TCRdb reports TRBD1, a call that lacks DNA to check it against. Germline loops: CDR1 MDHEN, CDR2 SYDVKM. There are 15 residues in the CDR3. CDR3 amino acids: CASRRPGTGNNEQFF.

This chain links TRBV20-1 with TRBJ2-7; absent DNA, TCRdb's TRBD2 call cannot be checked. Germline V gene sequence: CDR1 DFQATT, CDR2 SNEGSKA (reference sequence). The length of the CDR3 is 16 residues. CDR3 sequence reads: CSARDLVGLSSYEQYF.

This sequence joins TRBV7-2 and TRBJ2-1; the TCRdb D gene call, TRBD2, has no DNA to confirm it. Germline loops: CDR1 SGHTA, CDR2 FQGNSA. This CDR3 has 14 amino acids. The CDR3 region is CASSLAGGSGEQFF.

The rearrangement uses TRBV7-6 and TRBJ2-3; TCRdb's D call, TRBD1, is unchecked because there is no DNA. The germline CDR1 and CDR2 sequences are SGHVS and FNYEAQ. The CDR3 has 18 residues. The CDR3: CASSPSVAGQTSTDTQYF. Complete variable domain (other parts from reference TRBV7-6 and TRBJ2-3): GAGVSQSPRYKVTKRGQDVALRCDPISGHVSLYWYRQALGQGPEFLTYFNYEAQQDKSGLPNDRFSAERPEGSISTLTIQRTEQRDSAMYRCASSPSVAGQTSTDTQYFGPGTRLTVL.

The chain has TRBV5-6 and TRBJ2-3. Germline assignment: CDR1 SGHDT and CDR2 YYEEEE. The CDR3 spans 11 residues. CDR3 sequence reads: CASILGSLQYF.

The chain is built from TRBV14 and TRBJ1-6; TCRdb names TRBD1, which stays unverified in the absence of DNA. The CDR3 consists of 14 residues. Looked up from germline, CDR1 is SGHDN and CDR2 is FVKESK. The CDR3 here is CASSQRGDFSPLHF.

The chain combines TRBV28 with TRBJ1-2. CDR1 is MDHEN and CDR2 is SYDVKM in the germline V gene. This CDR3 comprises 13 residues. This CDR3 is CASSLGEDYGYTF.

This chain uses TRBV5-6 with TRBJ1-5; checking the TCRdb D call of TRBD1 is not possible without DNA. Germline values: CDR1 SGHDT, CDR2 YYEEEE. The CDR3 is made up of 14 amino acids. The CDR3 here is CASRYRGSNQPQHF.

The V and J genes are TRBV14 and TRBJ2-3; TCRdb designates TRBD1, a call that cannot be tested without DNA. Germline V CDR1 and CDR2: SGHDN, FVKESK. The CDR3 length is 17 residues. The chain's CDR3 is CASSHEGWGAGTDTQYF.

This chain joins TRBV6-2 or TRBV6-3 and TRBJ2-1. Germline lookup yields CDR1 MNHEY and CDR2 SVGEGT. The CDR3 consists of 12 residues. CDR3: CASSLWGYEQFF.

The rearrangement joins TRBV14 to TRBJ1-1; TCRdb names TRBD1, which stays unverified in the absence of DNA. The V gene's germline CDR1 is SGHDN and CDR2 FVKESK. This CDR3 comprises 14 residues. The CDR3 spells CASSRGWGDTEAFF.

V usage is TRBV5-4 and J usage is TRBJ1-1; TCRdb designates TRBD1, a call that cannot be tested without DNA. Germline V gene lookup returns CDR1 SGHNT and CDR2 YYREEE (reference sequence). The CDR3 length is 12 residues. The CDR3 sequence: CASSPGQGGAFF.

The J gene is TRBJ2-7, the V gene TRBV28; as DNA is missing, the TRBD1 call by TCRdb cannot be tested. Germline V gene lookup returns CDR1 MDHEN and CDR2 SYDVKM. This CDR3 comprises 11 residues. CDR3 residues: CASHTGAEQYF.

This sequence joins TRBV7-2 and TRBJ2-7; TCRdb names TRBD1, which stays unverified in the absence of DNA. The CDR3 loop spans 12 amino acids. Germline V lookup: CDR1 SGHTA, CDR2 FQGNSA. The CDR3 is CASSHQGYEQYF.

The chain joins TRBV28 to TRBJ2-3; TCRdb indicates TRBD2, and absent DNA this call remains unverified. This CDR3 region has 16 residues. Germline V gene lookup returns CDR1 MDHEN and CDR2 SYDVKM. The CDR3 sequence is CASSPTSGTNTDTQYF.